Listed below are T cell receptor beta chains from one sample, sequenced in a study of human T cells and chemical hapten exposure. TCRdb ran MiXCR on the RACE reads and lists one entry per CDR3 protein. The repertoire has tens of thousands of distinct CDR3 sequences, approximately 12% of them found once; the top ten carry about 3.5%. This sample comprised whole blood, obtained in connection with sensitization to the hapten diphenylcyclopropenone (DPC). The origin of the receptors is a woman aged 55 to 70 with alopecia areata. Some clones in this sample may be carry-over from other donors' samples. Both conserved end residues are part of each CDR3.

TRBV29-1 CSVIPRRGHGETQYF
TRBV12-3/TRBV12-4 CASNPGQATYGYTF
TRBV12-3/TRBV12-4 CASSLASPPRASGNTIYF
TRBV21-1 CASSKVWRVQNEKLFF
TRBV6-2/TRBV6-3 CASRRTLAGGYNEQFF
TRBV19 CASSATAGTAGHF
TRBV6-2/TRBV6-3 CASSPTGTGGRDEQFF
TRBV2 CASSETWGRNTEAFF
TRBV19 CASSPGSGHASTDTQYF
TRBV18 CASSPGQGNPFADTQYF
TRBV9 CASSVTGVSYEQYF
TRBV30 CACDQFSRTEAFF